The clone carrying this TCR beta chain showed up just once. This record comes from a study of blood T cell repertoires in COVID-19. As for the study in general: The study drew acute and convalescent COVID-19 samples from the United States, Italy and Spain. PBMCs, B-cell-depleted T cells, or T cells were the source of the cDNA or gDNA that made up the material.

Original data processing: Nucleated cell counts were estimated from reference gene primer amplification. Assay used: immunoSEQ multiplex PCR; TCRdb lists only in-frame clones, some missing. That table furnishes V, J and clone size, whereas the DNA furnished D and trimming. The sample shows over 90,000 clones, around 67% of them seen only once. Germline V lookup: CDR1 SGHTA, CDR2 FQGNSA. V shed 2 bases and J 3 bases; nucleotides not matched to a gene: 11. The CDR3 is 19 residues long. The TCR was taken from a man aged 65-85 years with COVID-19, enrolled during active disease. Input material: peripheral blood. V and J are TRBV7-2 and TRBJ2-4; 12 nucleotides align to TRBD2. The CDR3 spells CASSLFPPLAGGVKNIQYF. As DNA, the CDR3 is TGTGCCAGCAGCTTATTCCCCCCTCTAGCGGGAGGGGTCAAAAACATTCAGTACTTC.